The next 20 T cell receptor beta chains were all read from a single sample in a study of T cells after yellow fever vaccination. In TCRdb, the 5' RACE reads were re-called with MiXCR into one record per CDR3 protein. The data contain 300,000 or so distinct CDR3 sequences, about 4% of them singletons. This specimen was PBMCs, taken 5 days after the yellow fever booster vaccination. The receptors originated from a man younger than 30 who received the YFV17D yellow fever vaccine.

This clonotype came up many times. This chain uses TRBV7-9 with TRBJ2-3, with D perhaps TRBD1 or TRBD2 (6 bases each). Germline-derived CDR1 and CDR2 are SEHNR and FQNEAQ (reference sequence). Trimming took 3 bases from V and 3 from J, leaving 13 bases between them. The CDR3 runs to 15 residues. CDR3 sequence: CASSFPGGGTDTQYF. The CDR3 coding sequence is TGTGCCAGCAGCTTCCCCGGGGGCGGTACAGATACGCAGTATTTT.

This clonotype was found many times. V gene TRBV28 combines with J gene TRBJ1-5; a weak D match, TRBD1 (5 bases). The V and J ends lost 3 bases and 4 bases respectively, with 13 bases between them. The CDR3 contains 15 residues. Germline loops: CDR1 MDHEN, CDR2 SYDVKM. In nucleotides, the CDR3 is TGTGCCAGCAGTTTTTGGCAGGGTCTTAATCAGCCCCAGCATTTT. Amino acid sequence: CASSFWQGLNQPQHF.

There are many counts of this clonotype. The chain joins TRBV7-2 to TRBJ2-5, with D uncertain. The V gene's germline CDR1 is SGHTA and CDR2 FQGNSA. Trimming shortened V by 2 bases and J by 5 bases, and 6 bases separated the two germline ends. This CDR3 contains 12 residues. As DNA, the CDR3 is TGTGCCAGCAGCTTATTTGGCGAGACCCAGTACTTC. Residues: CASSLFGETQYF.

The genes are TRBV4-3 and TRBJ1-2, with a possible D match to TRBD1 (6 bases). Looked up from germline, CDR1 is LGHNA and CDR2 is YSLEER. The CDR3 is made up of 15 amino acids. Trimming left V 0 bases short and J 4 bases short, with 12 bases between. CDR3 DNA: TGCGCCAGCAGCCAAGATGAGGGACACTCCTATGGCTACACCTTC. This sequence encodes CASSQDEGHSYGYTF.

The V call is TRBV28, the J call TRBJ1-6; D is possibly TRBD1 (5 bases). In germline, CDR1 is MDHEN, CDR2 SYDVKM. Trimming cost V 7 bases and J 7 bases, with 11 bases left between them. The CDR3 sequence is 13 residues long. CDR3 amino acids: CASMSGGNSPLHF. In DNA, the CDR3 is TGTGCCAGCATGAGCGGGGGGAATTCACCCCTCCACTTT.

This chain joins TRBV11-3 and TRBJ2-1, with TRBD1 as a possible D gene (5 bases). V gave up 0 bases and J gave up 8 bases, with 14 bases separating them. This CDR3 region has 15 residues. Germline V gene data show CDR1 as SGHNT and CDR2 as YENEEA. The CDR3 DNA reads TGTGCCAGCAGCTTAGATCTGGGTGGGGCCCATGAGCAGTTCTTC. This translates into CASSLDLGGAHEQFF. The full variable domain, completed using reference TRBV11-3 and TRBJ2-1, is EAGVVQSPRYKIIEKKQPVAFWCNPISGHNTLYWYLQNLGQGPELLIRYENEEAVDDSQLPKDRFSAERLKGVDSTLKIQPAELGDSAVYLCASSLDLGGAHEQFFGPGTRLTVL.

This clonotype has a count of ten or more. V and J are TRBV10-3 and TRBJ2-5; D is unresolved. This CDR3 spans 13 amino acids. Germline CDR1 is ENHRY and CDR2 is SYGVKD. V lost 3 bases, J lost 5 bases, and 10 bases lay in between. The CDR3 spells CAISDSTSETQYF. In DNA form, the CDR3 reads TGTGCCATCAGTGACAGCACCTCCGAGACCCAGTACTTC.

CDR3 bases: TGTGCCAGCAGCCAGCCGGGCTCCACCCACACTGAAGCTTTCTTT. Translating it yields CASSQPGSTHTEAFF. The chain uses TRBV4-2 and TRBJ1-1, with D hard to call. Per germline, CDR1 LGHNA and CDR2 YNFKEQ. V was trimmed by 3 bases and J by 3 bases, leaving 14 bases between them. The CDR3 contains 15 residues.

This clonotype was detected ten times or more. The rearrangement joins TRBV5-1 to TRBJ2-7; 8 bases are a match to TRBD1. The V gene's germline CDR1 is SGHRS and CDR2 YFSETQ. The CDR3 runs to 13 residues. Germline trimming cut 5 bases from V and 6 bases from J; bases unmatched to any gene: 7. In DNA, the CDR3 is TGCGCCAGCAGTTCCGACAGGGGAGGCGAGCAGTACTTC. Protein: CASSSDRGGEQYF.

This clonotype was counted ten times or more. This rearrangement joins TRBV7-2 to TRBJ1-2; D might be TRBD1 (5 bases). Per the germline V gene, CDR1 is SGHTA and CDR2 is FQGNSA. This CDR3 has 14 amino acids. Trimming pared 7 bases from V and 6 bases from J, leaving 18 bases between. CDR3 protein: CASTPGPTGDGYTF. The CDR3 nucleotides read TGTGCCAGCACACCGGGGCCCACTGGGGATGGCTACACCTTC. The whole variable domain, remainder taken from reference TRBV7-2 and TRBJ1-2, is GAGVSQSPSNKVTEKGKDVELRCDPISGHTALYWYRQSLGQGLEFLIYFQGNSAPDKSGLPSDRFSAERTGGSVSTLTIQRTQQEDSAVYLCASTPGPTGDGYTFGSGTRLTVV.

The rearrangement uses TRBV6-5 and TRBJ1-4; the D is unclear. CDR3 length: 18 amino acids. Deletions cut 5 bases from V and 0 bases from J, with 19 bases between. In germline, CDR1 is MNHEY, CDR2 SVGAGI. The chain's CDR3 is CASSPRTVDFATNEKLFF. CDR3 sequence (DNA): TGTGCCAGCAGTCCCAGGACGGTGGACTTTGCAACTAATGAAAAACTGTTTTTT.

This clonotype was recorded many times. The gene calls are TRBV4-3 and TRBJ2-7; 9 bases map to TRBD2. The length of the CDR3 is 16 residues. Per the germline V gene, CDR1 is LGHNA and CDR2 is YSLEER. Trimming cost V 1 base and J 1 base; bases outside gene matches: 5. This CDR3 reads CASSQASSGRSYEQYF. The CDR3 DNA is TGCGCCAGCAGCCAAGCATCGAGCGGGAGGTCCTACGAGCAGTACTTC.

The table lists this clonotype with a few counts. The chain couples TRBV7-9 to TRBJ1-3; tentatively, D is TRBD1 (5 bases). The length of the CDR3 is 17 residues. The germline gives CDR1 SEHNR, CDR2 FQNEAQ (reference sequence). Trimming pared 5 bases from V and 2 bases from J, leaving 19 bases between. CDR3 residues: CASSRGLGASTGNTIYF. As DNA, the CDR3 is TGTGCCAGCAGCCGCGGTCTTGGGGCCAGCACTGGAAACACCATATATTTT.

This clonotype appeared many times. CDR3: CASSYTLLAVIYNEQFF. The CDR3 nucleotides read TGTGCCAGCAGTTACACCTTATTAGCGGTAATTTACAATGAGCAGTTCTTC. The chain couples TRBV6-2 or TRBV6-3 to TRBJ2-1; a possible D gene is TRBD2 (6 bases). This CDR3 spans 17 amino acids. With 2 bases removed from V and 4 bases from J, the gap between germline ends came to 18 bases. The V gene's germline CDR1 is MNHEY and CDR2 SVGEGT.

This clonotype has a handful of counts. The V gene is TRBV5-1, the J gene TRBJ1-6; D unclear. Trimming removed 0 bases at V and 10 bases at J, with 8 bases between. The germline CDR1 and CDR2 sequences are SGHRS and YFSETQ. The CDR3 sequence is 13 residues long. The DNA of the CDR3 is TGCGCCAGCAGCTTGGCCGGGCACTCACCCCTCCACTTT. Translating it yields CASSLAGHSPLHF.

The chain couples TRBV9 to TRBJ2-1; D possibly corresponds to TRBD2 (5 bases). The CDR3 covers 16 residues. V lost 3 bases, J lost 6 bases, and 19 bases lay in between. CDR1 is SGDLS and CDR2 is YYNGEE in the germline V gene. CDR3: CASSANIGRHSNEQFF. The CDR3 DNA reads TGTGCCAGCAGCGCCAATATAGGGAGACATTCCAATGAGCAGTTCTTC.

This clonotype was seen at least ten times. The rearrangement joins TRBV11-1 to TRBJ2-6; 11 positions match TRBD1. The CDR3 has 17 residues. With V trimmed by 4 bases and J by 1 base, 3 bases remained unmatched. Germline CDR1 SGHAT, CDR2 FQDESV (reference sequence). The chain's CDR3 is CASSSWDRGSGANVLTF. The CDR3 region has the DNA TGTGCCAGCAGCTCCTGGGACAGGGGGTCTGGGGCCAACGTCCTGACTTTC.

This clonotype was picked up a small number of times. The chain uses TRBV10-1 and TRBJ2-2, with 8 bases identical to TRBD2. With V trimmed by 1 base and J by 4 bases, 5 bases remained unmatched. CDR3 length: 16 residues. Germline V CDR1 and CDR2: WNHNN, SYGVQD (reference sequence). The DNA for the CDR3 is TGCGCCAGCAGTGAGTTGCGGGGGGCATCCACCGGGGAGCTGTTTTTT. Translating gives CASSELRGASTGELFF.

The V gene is TRBV4-1, the J gene TRBJ2-7; 8 nucleotides align to TRBD1. CDR1 is MGHRA and CDR2 is YSYEKL in the germline V gene. Unmatched junction bases numbered 7, after V lost 0 bases and J lost 3 bases. The CDR3 sequence is 16 residues long. The chain's CDR3 is CASSQDLGDRGYEQYF. The CDR3 DNA reads TGCGCCAGCAGCCAAGATCTTGGCGACAGGGGCTACGAGCAGTACTTC.

The chain couples TRBV5-1 to TRBJ2-3, with 7 bases that match TRBD2. Trimming took 7 bases from V and 2 from J; bases not matched to a gene: 7. Germline V lookup: CDR1 SGHRS, CDR2 YFSETQ. The CDR3 consists of 14 residues. CDR3 sequence reads: CASGRGDDTDTQYF. CDR3 DNA: TGCGCCAGCGGACGGGGGGACGACACAGATACGCAGTATTTT.